This TCR beta chain emerged from a study of blood T cells in healthy people across ages. Study in general: The capture of about one barcoded beta molecule per two T cells was achieved by template switching. The study's findings and limits: Correlation between TCR beta diversity and naive T cell percentage was strong. PBMC samples, being unsorted, prevented any conclusive comparison of naive and antigen-experienced cells.

Sample-barcoded 5' priming and a J-beta primer mix drove a second PCR of 7 to 11 cycles. Each cDNA molecule was tagged by a template-switch adaptor that had 12 random nucleotides. TCRdb re-called the 5' RACE reads with MiXCR, one entry per CDR3 protein. Of about a million distinct CDR3 sequences listed, roughly 50% were seen once; the top ten hold about an eighth. Trimming shortened V by 3 bases and J by 2 bases, and 11 bases separated the two germline ends. This CDR3 is built from 14 residues. As for this clonotype: The antigen remains undetermined.

Sequencing input: blood. The gene calls are TRBV12-3 or TRBV12-4 and TRBJ2-7; no clear D. The TCR sequence derives from a man between 25 and 39 years old in good health. CDR3 amino acids: CASSLGKSPYEQYF. As DNA, the CDR3 is TGTGCCAGCAGTTTGGGCAAATCCCCCTACGAGCAGTACTTC.